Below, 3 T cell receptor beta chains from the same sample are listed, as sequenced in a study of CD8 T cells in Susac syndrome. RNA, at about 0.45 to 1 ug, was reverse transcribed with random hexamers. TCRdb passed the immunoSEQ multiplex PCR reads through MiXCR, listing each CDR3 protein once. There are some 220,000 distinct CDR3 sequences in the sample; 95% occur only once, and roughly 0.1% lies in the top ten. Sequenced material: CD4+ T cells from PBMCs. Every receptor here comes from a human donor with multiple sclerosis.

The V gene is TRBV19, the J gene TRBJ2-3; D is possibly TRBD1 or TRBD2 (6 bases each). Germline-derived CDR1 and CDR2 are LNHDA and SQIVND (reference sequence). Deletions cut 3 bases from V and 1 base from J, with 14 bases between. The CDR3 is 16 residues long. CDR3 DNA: TGTGCCAGTAGTATTGGGACAACGGGAGGCACAGATACGCAGTATTTT. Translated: CASSIGTTGGTDTQYF.

This chain's CDR3 is CSASKTGGTSYEQYF. The CDR3, as DNA: TGCAGTGCTAGCAAAACAGGGGGGACCTCCTACGAGCAGTACTTC. The V gene is TRBV20-1, the J gene TRBJ2-7, with 8 bases matching TRBD1. Losses at the gene ends were 3 bases for V and 0 bases for J; bases not matched to a gene: 7. Germline CDR1 is DFQATT and CDR2 is SNEGSKA (reference sequence). This CDR3 region has 15 residues.

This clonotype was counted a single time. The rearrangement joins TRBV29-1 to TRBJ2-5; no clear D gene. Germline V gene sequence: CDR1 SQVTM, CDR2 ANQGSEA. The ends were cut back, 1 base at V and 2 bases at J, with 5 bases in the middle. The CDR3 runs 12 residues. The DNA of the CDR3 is TGCAGCGTTGAAGGGGGACAAGAGACCCAGTACTTC. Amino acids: CSVEGGQETQYF.